Following are 6 T cell receptor beta chains from one sample sequenced in a study of cytomegalovirus exposure and HLA in healthy donors (dated by TCRdb to the late 2010s). Preparation of the library involved the immunoSEQ multiplex PCR assay. For the multiplex PCR, a mixture combining 60 forward primers for TCR Vbeta segments and 13 reverse primers for TCR Jbeta segments was used. TCRdb holds this immuneACCESS table with in-frame rearrangements only. Some clones are missing; in checked studies, unresolved V genes explain under half, and the rest has no known cause. Across this sample there are tens of thousands of clones, with around 80% seen only once. Of the sample, about 8.8% is held by the ten largest clones. The sequenced material came from PBMCs. These receptors came from a man aged 40-55 years in good health and CMV-seronegative.

The V gene is TRBV6-6, the J gene TRBJ1-1, with D possibly TRBD1 on 5 matching bases. The V end was cut by 1 base, the J end by 2 bases, with 8 bases between. Germline CDR1 reads MNHNY; CDR2 reads SVGAGI (reference sequence). This CDR3 comprises 14 residues. The CDR3: CASSYYDRNTEAFF. The CDR3 region has the DNA TGTGCCAGCAGTTACTATGACAGAAACACTGAAGCTTTCTTT.

The chain joins TRBV6-5 to TRBJ2-7; D unclear. From germline, CDR1 is MNHEY and CDR2 SVGAGI. The CDR3 is made up of 14 amino acids. The ends were cut back, 4 bases at V and 2 bases at J, with 12 bases in the middle. In DNA, the CDR3 is TGTGCCAGCAGTTCTTTCCTTAATACCTACGAGCAGTACTTC. Its translation is CASSSFLNTYEQYF.

The V gene is TRBV19, the J gene TRBJ1-1; D is unclear. The CDR3 covers 13 residues. V was pared by 10 bases and J by 5 bases, with 17 bases between. The germline V gene has CDR1 LNHDA and CDR2 SQIVND (reference sequence). The CDR3 loop reads CATGEEGRTEAFF. The CDR3 DNA reads as TGTGCCACAGGTGAAGAGGGCCGGACTGAAGCTTTCTTT.

The chain couples TRBV7-9 to TRBJ1-4; TRBD1 might be the D (6 bases). The CDR3 consists of 16 residues. The V and J ends lost 5 bases and 5 bases respectively, with 18 bases between them. Germline V gene sequence: CDR1 SEHNR, CDR2 FQNEAQ (reference sequence). CDR3 bases: TGTGCCAGCAGCGGGTTGGAACAGGGAAACAATGAAAAACTGTTTTTT. It translates to CASSGLEQGNNEKLFF.

The chain combines TRBV19 with TRBJ1-5; 7 nucleotides line up with TRBD1. The CDR3 loop spans 12 amino acids. Per the germline V gene, CDR1 is LNHDA and CDR2 is SQIVND (reference sequence). V lost 9 bases and J lost 4; bases outside the gene matches: 3. The CDR3 sequence is CASQQGNQPQHF. The CDR3 DNA reads TGTGCCAGCCAACAGGGGAATCAGCCCCAGCATTTT.

This clone was seen only a few times. The chain recombines TRBV6-1 with TRBJ1-1, with TRBD1 identical over 8 bases. Germline CDR1 MNHNS, CDR2 SASEGT. The CDR3 is 15 amino acids. Trimming took 1 base from V and 5 from J; bases not matched to a gene: 6. CDR3 nucleotides: TGTGCCAGCAGTGAAGACCCAGGGGGCGCGACTGAAGCTTTCTTT. Amino acids: CASSEDPGGATEAFF.